This TCR beta chain came from a study of cytomegalovirus exposure and HLA in healthy donors. The study, taken as a whole, reports: Reports credit the classifier with highly specific, highly sensitive diagnosis of cytomegalovirus status. Altogether, 160 or so TCR beta chains were recorded as cytomegalovirus-associated. Within the 120 or so validation repertoires, first-cohort TCR clusters tended to co-occur, according to a later analysis. The CMV antigen specificity of a few CMV-associated chains was confirmed through in vitro analysis.

The method was immunoSEQ multiplex PCR; TCRdb's version includes in-frame clones alone and lacks a portion of them. The repertoire includes fewer than 200,000 clones, 86% of them detected once, and about 2.3% sits in the top ten. As to this clone: Its antigen is not known.

This CDR3 has 13 amino acids. Germline assignment: CDR1 SNHLY and CDR2 FYNNEI. J lost 0 bases, V lost 11 bases, and 7 bases had no gene match. J is TRBJ2-7 and V is TRBV2; 7 nucleotides match TRBD1. This receptor was obtained from a woman younger than 35 in good health and CMV-seronegative. Sequenced sample: PBMCs. CDR3 sequence: CAVQGQSSYEQYF. For the CDR3, the DNA is TGTGCCGTGCAGGGACAGAGCTCCTACGAGCAGTACTTC.